The source of this T cell receptor (beta chain) is a study of blood T cell repertoires in COVID-19 (dated by TCRdb to the early 2020s). Regarding the research as a whole: Samples from collaborators originated in the United States, Italy and Spain and spanned both the acute and convalescent phases of COVID-19. A de-identified subject ID, COVID-19 status, age in years and sex were almost always included in the sample metadata. Where HLA class I and class II types were available, the types were taken from metadata supplied by the sample provider, not from assay-based typing. A freely available public database, intended as a resource for researchers studying the immune response to SARS-CoV-2, is where the repertoires were released. Deeply sampled blood TCRbeta repertoires from subjects exposed to, actively infected with, or recovered from COVID-19 were included in the dataset. Samples came from the ongoing ImmuneRACE study (first 160 participants) plus 1,254 subjects from 6 global collaborators. The prospective study material was composed of cDNA or gDNA derived from T cells, B-cell-depleted T cells, or PBMCs. What the research found in general, with its limitations: Clinical and demographic metadata were provided uncurated, with the amount varying by source and participant.

This clone is regarded as medium-sized (0.01 to 0.1%). What this receptor recognizes is not known. The input lacks base qualities; no much larger clone sits a single base away. The V and J ends are trimmed by 4 bases and 3 bases, leaving 10 bases between them. CDR1 is given as LGHDT and CDR2 as YNNKEL, both from the germline V gene (reference sequence). Including the terminal cysteine and phenylalanine, the CDR3 comprises 13 residues. Of the read, only the CDR3 DNA is kept; its 39 bases are in frame from base 1. Each collaborating institution followed its own protocols to collect whole blood in K2EDTA tubes. For TCRbeta analysis, collaborators shipped samples as frozen whole blood, isolated PBMCs, or DNA extracted from either of those sample types. TCRbeta CDR3 regions were amplified from genomic DNA using the immunoSEQ Assay, a bias-controlled multiplex PCR. On the authors' methods: The number of nucleated cells in each sample was estimated from the amplification of reference gene primers within the assay. Sequence reads were collapsed and filtered to measure the absolute abundance of every unique TCRbeta CDR3 rearrangement. Productive Simpson clonality was computed per sample as the square root of Simpson's diversity index over productive rearrangements. Drawn from immuneACCESS, this table holds only the in-frame rearrangements with V and J called that TCRdb kept. Clones are partly lost; checked studies trace under half to an unresolved V gene and leave the rest unexplained. V and J calls and clone size are as listed in that table; D and trimming were resolved from the DNA. The sample profile shows tens of thousands of clones; 69% of them were found once. The ten largest clones take up roughly 6.3% of the sample.

The sequenced sample was peripheral blood. The TCR sequence derives from a man older than 75 with acute or convalescent COVID-19. The chain joins TRBV3-1 (or the pseudogene TRBV3-2) to TRBJ2-7; a weak D assignment points to TRBD2 (6 bases agree). The CDR3 protein: CASSLGTYYEQYF. Here is the DNA: TGTGCCAGCAGCCTCGGGACTTACTACGAGCAGTACTTC.